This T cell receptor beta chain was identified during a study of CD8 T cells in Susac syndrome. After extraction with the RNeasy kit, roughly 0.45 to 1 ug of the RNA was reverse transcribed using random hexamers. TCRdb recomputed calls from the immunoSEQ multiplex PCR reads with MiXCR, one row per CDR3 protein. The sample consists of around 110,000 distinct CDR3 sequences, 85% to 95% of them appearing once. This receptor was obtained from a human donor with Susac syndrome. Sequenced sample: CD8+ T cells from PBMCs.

The CDR3 loop is CASSLGAVLEQYF. CDR3 bases: TGTGCCAGCAGTTTGGGGGCAGTACTCGAGCAGTACTTC. This sequence joins TRBV12-3 or TRBV12-4 and TRBJ2-7, with a weak D call TRBD1 (6 bases). Trimming removed 3 bases from V and 6 bases from J, with 12 bases in between. This CDR3 comprises 13 residues.